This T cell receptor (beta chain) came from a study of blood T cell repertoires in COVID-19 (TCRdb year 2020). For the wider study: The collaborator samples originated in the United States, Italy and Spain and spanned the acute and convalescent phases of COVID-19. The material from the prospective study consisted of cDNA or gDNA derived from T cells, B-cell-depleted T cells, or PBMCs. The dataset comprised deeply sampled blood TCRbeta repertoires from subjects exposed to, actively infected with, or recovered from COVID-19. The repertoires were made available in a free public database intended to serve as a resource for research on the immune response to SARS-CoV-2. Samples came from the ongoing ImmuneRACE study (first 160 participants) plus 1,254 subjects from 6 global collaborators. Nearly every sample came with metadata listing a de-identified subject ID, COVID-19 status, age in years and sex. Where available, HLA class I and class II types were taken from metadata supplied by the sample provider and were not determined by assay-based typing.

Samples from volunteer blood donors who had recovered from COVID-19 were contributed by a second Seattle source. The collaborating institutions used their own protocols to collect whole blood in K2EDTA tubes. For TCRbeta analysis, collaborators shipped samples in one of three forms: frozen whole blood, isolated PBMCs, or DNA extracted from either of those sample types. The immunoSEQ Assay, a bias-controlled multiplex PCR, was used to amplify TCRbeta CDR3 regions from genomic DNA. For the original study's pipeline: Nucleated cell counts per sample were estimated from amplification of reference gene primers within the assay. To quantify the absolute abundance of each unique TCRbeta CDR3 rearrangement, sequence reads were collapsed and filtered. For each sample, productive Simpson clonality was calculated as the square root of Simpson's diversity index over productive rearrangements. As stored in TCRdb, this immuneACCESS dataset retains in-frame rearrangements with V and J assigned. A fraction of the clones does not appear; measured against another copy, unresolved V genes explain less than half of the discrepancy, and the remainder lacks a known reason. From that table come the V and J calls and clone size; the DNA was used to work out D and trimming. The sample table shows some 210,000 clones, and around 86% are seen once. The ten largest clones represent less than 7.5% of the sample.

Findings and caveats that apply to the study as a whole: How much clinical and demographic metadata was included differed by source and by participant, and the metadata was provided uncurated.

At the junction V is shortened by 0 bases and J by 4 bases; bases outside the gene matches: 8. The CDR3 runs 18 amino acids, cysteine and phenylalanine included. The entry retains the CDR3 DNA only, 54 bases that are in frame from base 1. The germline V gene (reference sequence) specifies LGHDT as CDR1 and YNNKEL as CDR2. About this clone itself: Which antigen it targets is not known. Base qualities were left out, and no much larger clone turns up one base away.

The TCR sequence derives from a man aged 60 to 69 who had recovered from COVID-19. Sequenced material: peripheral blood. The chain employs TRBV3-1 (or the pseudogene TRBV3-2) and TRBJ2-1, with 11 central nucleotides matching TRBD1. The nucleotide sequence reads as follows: TGTGCCAGCAGCCAAGACGTCTCCGGGACAGGGGGGTACAATGAGCAGTTCTTC. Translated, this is CASSQDVSGTGGYNEQFF.